The sequence of this TCR beta chain was determined in a study of OX40 agonist ivuxolimab in advanced cancers. Turning to the study itself: Prior anti-PD-1, anti-PD-L1 or anti-CTLA-4 therapy was allowed; approximately 41% had some.

This CDR3 has 15 residues. The V gene's germline CDR1 is KGHSH and CDR2 LQKENI. V lost 3 bases and J lost 2, with 11 bases in between. Some clones are missing from TCRdb's copy, which holds only in-frame ones; the method was immunoSEQ multiplex PCR. The data show 80,000 to 100,000 clones, roughly nine tenths seen once. Material: CD4+ or CD8+ T cells sorted from blood, obtained in a trial of the OX40 agonist ivuxolimab. This TCR was recovered from an adult with an advanced solid tumor such as melanoma, head and neck, liver or kidney cancer. This sequence joins TRBV18 and TRBJ2-1; D may correspond to TRBD1 or TRBD2 (6 bases each). The CDR3 loop reads CASSPEGTTYNEQFF. CDR3 DNA: TGTGCCAGCTCACCGGAGGGGACAACCTACAATGAGCAGTTCTTC.